The clone carrying this T cell receptor (beta chain) was found a few times. The antigen remains unidentified. The entry originates in a study of shared clonotypes between healthy human individuals. Overall study findings and caveats: Deeper or shallower sequencing was expected to change how clonotypes are shared among donors. The diversity represented, both genetic and in exposure history, was limited by few donors. Among several donors, 4.5% to 5.5% of naive CD4 clonotypes were found in common.

The CDR3 sequence is 14 residues long. Germline V gene lookup returns CDR1 SGDLS and CDR2 YYNGEE. V lost 0 bases to trimming and J lost 6 bases, with 12 bases between them. TCRdb's copy holds only in-frame clones and misses some; the assay was immunoSEQ multiplex PCR. The data hold 650,000 to 700,000 clones, with about 90% observed a single time. This clonotype was obtained from a young man in good health. Some clones in this sample may be carry-over from other donors' samples. Sequencing was performed on memory CD8+ T cells from PBMCs. Specified subset: CD45RO+ cells pooled with CCR7-negative TemRA cells. The chain links TRBV9 to TRBJ1-2, with D uncertain. Here the CDR3 DNA reads TGTGCCAGCAGCGTAGGGGCAGATTCGGATGGCTACACCTTC. Protein sequence: CASSVGADSDGYTF.